What follows is one T cell receptor beta chain and its context. The CDR3 has 15 amino acids. Per the germline V gene, CDR1 is MNHEY and CDR2 is SMNVEV (reference sequence). Trimming took 3 bases from V and 0 from J, leaving 6 bases between them. The data originate from a study of identifying expanded T cells in peripheral blood. This table comes from immunoSEQ multiplex PCR, and its TCRdb copy is limited to in-frame clones, with some not included. The sample lists around 100,000 clones, about 90% seen once, with more than 5.5% in the top ten. This clonotype originated in a person aged 18-70 years in good health. This chain joins TRBV27 and TRBJ1-6, with D unresolved. The sample comprised blood. This CDR3 reads CASSFYSSYNSPLHF. The CDR3 bases are TGTGCCAGCAGTTTCTACAGCTCCTATAATTCACCCCTCCACTTT.